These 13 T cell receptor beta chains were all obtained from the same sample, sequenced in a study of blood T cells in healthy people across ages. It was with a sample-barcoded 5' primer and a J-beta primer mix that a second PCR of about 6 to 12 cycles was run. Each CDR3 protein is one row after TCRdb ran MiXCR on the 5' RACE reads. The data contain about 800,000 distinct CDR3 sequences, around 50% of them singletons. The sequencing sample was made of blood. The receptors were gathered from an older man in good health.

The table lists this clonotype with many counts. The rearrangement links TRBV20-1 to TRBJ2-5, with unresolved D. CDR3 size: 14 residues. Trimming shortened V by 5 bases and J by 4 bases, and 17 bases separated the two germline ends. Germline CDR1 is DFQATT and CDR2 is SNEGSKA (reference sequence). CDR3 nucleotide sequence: TGCAGTGCTGGCCACGACTTGCATGGAGAGACCCAGTACTTC. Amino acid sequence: CSAGHDLHGETQYF.

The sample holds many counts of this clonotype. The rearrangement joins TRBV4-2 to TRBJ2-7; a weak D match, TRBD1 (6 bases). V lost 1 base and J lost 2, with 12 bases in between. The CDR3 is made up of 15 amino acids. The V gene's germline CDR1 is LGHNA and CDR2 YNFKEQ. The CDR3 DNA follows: TGTGCCAGCAGCCAAGTCGTTGAGGGGGCCTACGAGCAGTACTTC. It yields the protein CASSQVVEGAYEQYF.

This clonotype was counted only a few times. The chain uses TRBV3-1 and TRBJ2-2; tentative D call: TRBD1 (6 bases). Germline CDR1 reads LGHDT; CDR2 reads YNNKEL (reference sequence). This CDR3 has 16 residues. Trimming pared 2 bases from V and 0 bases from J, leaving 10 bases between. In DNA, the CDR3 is TGTGCCAGCAGCCAAAGGCCAGGGGCGAACACCGGGGAGCTGTTTTTT. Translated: CASSQRPGANTGELFF. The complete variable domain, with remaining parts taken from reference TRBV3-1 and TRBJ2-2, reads DTAVSQTPKYLVTQMGNDKSIKCEQNLGHDTMYWYKQDSKKFLKIMFSYNNKELIINETVPNRFSPKSPDKAHLNLHINSLELGDSAVYFCASSQRPGANTGELFFGEGSRLTVL.

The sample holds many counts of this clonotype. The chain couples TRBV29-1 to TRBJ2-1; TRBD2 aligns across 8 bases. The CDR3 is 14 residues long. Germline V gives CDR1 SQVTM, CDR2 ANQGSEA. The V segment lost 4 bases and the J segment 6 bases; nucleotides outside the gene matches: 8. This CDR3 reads CSVGGGRKGNEQFF. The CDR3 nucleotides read TGCAGCGTTGGAGGCGGGAGGAAAGGCAATGAGCAGTTCTTC.

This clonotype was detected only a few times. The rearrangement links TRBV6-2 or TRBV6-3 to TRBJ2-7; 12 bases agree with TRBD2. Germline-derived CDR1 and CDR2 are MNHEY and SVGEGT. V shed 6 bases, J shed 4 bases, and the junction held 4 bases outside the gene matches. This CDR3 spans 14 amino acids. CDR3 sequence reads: CASRETSGRYEQYF. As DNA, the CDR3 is TGTGCCAGCAGGGAGACTAGCGGGAGATACGAGCAGTACTTC.

In nucleotides, the CDR3 is TGTGCCAGCAGTCTTCTTAGCGGGAGTAGCACAGATACGCAGTATTTT. Translation: CASSLLSGSSTDTQYF. This sequence joins TRBV9 and TRBJ2-3; 9 nucleotides agree with TRBD2. Trimming at V came to 5 bases and at J to 0 bases, leaving 7 bases not matched to a gene. Looked up from germline, CDR1 is SGDLS and CDR2 is YYNGEE. The CDR3 totals 16 residues.

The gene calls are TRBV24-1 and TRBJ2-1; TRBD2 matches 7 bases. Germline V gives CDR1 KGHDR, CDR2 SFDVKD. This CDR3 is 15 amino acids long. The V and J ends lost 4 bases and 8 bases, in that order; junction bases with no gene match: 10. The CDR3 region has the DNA TGTGCCACCAGTGACAGAGGGCTAGCGGTTCATGAGCAGTTCTTC. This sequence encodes CATSDRGLAVHEQFF.

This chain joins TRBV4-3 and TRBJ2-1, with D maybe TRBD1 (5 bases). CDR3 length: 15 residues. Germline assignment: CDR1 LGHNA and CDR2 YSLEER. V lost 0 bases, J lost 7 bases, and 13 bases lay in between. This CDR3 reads CASSQEGMGLNEQFF. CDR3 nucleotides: TGCGCCAGCAGCCAAGAGGGGATGGGGCTAAATGAGCAGTTCTTC.

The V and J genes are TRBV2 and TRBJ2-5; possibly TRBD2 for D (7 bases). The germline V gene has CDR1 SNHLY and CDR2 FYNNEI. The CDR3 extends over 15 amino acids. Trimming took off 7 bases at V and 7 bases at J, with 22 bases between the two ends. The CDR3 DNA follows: TGTGCCAGCACGGGGGCTAGCGGCTACTCTGGGACCCAGTACTTC. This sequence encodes CASTGASGYSGTQYF.

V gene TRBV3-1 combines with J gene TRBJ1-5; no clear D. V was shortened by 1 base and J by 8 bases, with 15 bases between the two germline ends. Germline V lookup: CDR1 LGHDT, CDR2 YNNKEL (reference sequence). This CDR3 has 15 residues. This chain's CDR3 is CASSQGTGSLKPQHF. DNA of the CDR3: TGTGCCAGCAGCCAAGGGACGGGGTCGCTGAAGCCCCAGCATTTT.

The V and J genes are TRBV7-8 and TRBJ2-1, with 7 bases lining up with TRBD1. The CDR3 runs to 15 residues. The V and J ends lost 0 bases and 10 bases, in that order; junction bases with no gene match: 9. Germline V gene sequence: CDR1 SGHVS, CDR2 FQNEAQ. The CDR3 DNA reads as TGTGCCAGCAGCTTAGCACAGGGGCCAAGCTACGAGCAGTTCTTC. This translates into CASSLAQGPSYEQFF.

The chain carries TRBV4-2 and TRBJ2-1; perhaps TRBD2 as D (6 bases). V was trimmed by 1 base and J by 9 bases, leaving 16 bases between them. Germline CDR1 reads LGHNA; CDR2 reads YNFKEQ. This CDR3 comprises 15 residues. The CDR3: CASSQASGLQSEQFF. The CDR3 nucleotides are TGTGCCAGCAGCCAAGCGAGCGGGCTCCAGAGTGAGCAGTTCTTC.

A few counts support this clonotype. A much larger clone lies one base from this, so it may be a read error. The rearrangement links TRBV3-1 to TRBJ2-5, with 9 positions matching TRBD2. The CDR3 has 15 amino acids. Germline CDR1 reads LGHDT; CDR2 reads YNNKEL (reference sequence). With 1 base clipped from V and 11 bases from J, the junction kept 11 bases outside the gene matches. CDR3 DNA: TGTGCCAGCAGCCAAGTTAGCGGGGGTTACAATGAGCAGTACTTC. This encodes CASSQVSGGYNEQYF.